The rows below give T cell receptor beta chains drawn from one sample of a study of T cells in Graves' hyperthyroidism and ophthalmopathy. TCRdb used MiXCR to reprocess the multiplex PCR reads, holding one entry per CDR3 protein. The table includes approximately 560,000 distinct CDR3 sequences, around 42% detected once. The material sequenced was peripheral blood or thyroid tissue (not recorded which). All receptors derive from a woman aged 18-29 years with Graves' hyperthyroidism. The CDR3 runs from the conserved cysteine through the conserved F or W. Fields, in order: CDR3 protein, CDR3 DNA, V gene, J gene, clone size, D gene. D genes are given only for firm matches. The size field is filled for only some rows; it gives once, few, many or a size class.

CDR3 protein: CASSPVGSPFSGANVLTF
CDR3 DNA: TGTGCCAGCAGCCCCGTAGGTTCACCGTTCTCTGGGGCTAACGTCCTGACTTTC
V gene: TRBV11-2
J gene: TRBJ2-6
clone size: -
D gene: -

CDR3 protein: CASSSRTENSNQPQHF
CDR3 DNA: TGTGCCAGCAGTTCGAGGACAGAAAATAGCAATCAGCCCCAGCATTTT
V gene: TRBV2
J gene: TRBJ1-5
clone size: few
D gene: -

CDR3 protein: CASRSFRGMNTEAFF
CDR3 DNA: TGTGCCAGCAGGTCTTTCCGAGGAATGAACACTGAAGCTTTCTTT
V gene: TRBV2
J gene: TRBJ1-1
clone size: many
D gene: -

CDR3 protein: CASSTTGRREAFF
CDR3 DNA: TGTGCCAGCAGTACGACGGGAAGGCGTGAAGCTTTCTTT
V gene: TRBV2
J gene: TRBJ1-1
clone size: many
D gene: -

CDR3 protein: CASSPPQGVGTEAFF
CDR3 DNA: TGCGCCAGCAGCCCCCCCCAGGGGGTTGGGACTGAAGCTTTCTTT
V gene: TRBV5-1
J gene: TRBJ1-1
clone size: -
D gene: TRBD1

CDR3 protein: CSARQGQNRNTIYF
CDR3 DNA: TGCAGTGCCAGACAGGGACAGAACCGAAACACCATATATTTT
V gene: TRBV20-1
J gene: TRBJ1-3
clone size: -
D gene: TRBD1

CDR3 protein: CASSLWGGQDSSQPQHF
CDR3 DNA: TGCGCCAGCAGCTTATGGGGGGGACAGGATAGCAGTCAGCCCCAGCATTTT
V gene: TRBV5-1
J gene: TRBJ1-5
clone size: -
D gene: TRBD1

CDR3 protein: CSARGQAYEQYF
CDR3 DNA: TGCAGTGCTAGAGGCCAGGCCTACGAGCAGTACTTC
V gene: TRBV20-1
J gene: TRBJ2-7
clone size: many
D gene: -

CDR3 protein: CATSREGQGSPLHF
CDR3 DNA: TGTGCCACCAGCAGAGAGGGACAGGGTTCACCCCTCCACTTT
V gene: TRBV15
J gene: TRBJ1-6
clone size: -
D gene: TRBD1

CDR3 protein: CASGQGSHSPLHF
CDR3 DNA: TGTGCTAGCGGACAGGGGTCGCATTCACCCCTCCACTTT
V gene: TRBV12-3/TRBV12-4
J gene: TRBJ1-6
clone size: -
D gene: TRBD1

CDR3 protein: CASSLRQGNNSPLHF
CDR3 DNA: TGTGCCAGCAGCTTAAGACAGGGGAATAATTCACCCCTCCACTTT
V gene: TRBV7-3
J gene: TRBJ1-6
clone size: -
D gene: TRBD1

CDR3 protein: CASKTGTATYEQYF
CDR3 DNA: TGTGCCAGCAAAACCGGGACGGCAACCTACGAGCAGTACTTC
V gene: TRBV7-8
J gene: TRBJ2-7
clone size: -
D gene: -

CDR3 protein: CSVLDRDGYEQYF
CDR3 DNA: TGCAGCGTTCTGGACAGGGATGGGTACGAGCAGTACTTC
V gene: TRBV29-1
J gene: TRBJ2-7
clone size: many
D gene: TRBD1

CDR3 protein: CASSREGQGSYEQYF
CDR3 DNA: TGTGCCAGCAGCCGCGAGGGACAGGGGAGCTACGAGCAGTACTTC
V gene: TRBV7-9
J gene: TRBJ2-7
clone size: few
D gene: TRBD1

CDR3 protein: CASSLGTRGGEPQHF
CDR3 DNA: TGTGCCAGCAGTTTGGGGACTCGGGGGGGCGAGCCCCAGCATTTT
V gene: TRBV12-3/TRBV12-4
J gene: TRBJ1-5
clone size: -
D gene: -

CDR3 protein: CASSIAGRGYTF
CDR3 DNA: TGTGCCAGTAGTATAGCGGGGAGGGGCTACACCTTC
V gene: TRBV19
J gene: TRBJ1-2
clone size: -
D gene: -

CDR3 protein: CASSVLADEAFF
CDR3 DNA: TGTGCCAGCAGTGTTCTAGCGGATGAAGCTTTCTTT
V gene: TRBV2
J gene: TRBJ1-1
clone size: once
D gene: -

CDR3 protein: CASSLEWGLDQPQHF
CDR3 DNA: TGCGCCAGCAGCTTGGAGTGGGGCTTGGATCAGCCCCAGCATTTT
V gene: TRBV5-1
J gene: TRBJ1-5
clone size: -
D gene: -

CDR3 protein: CASSVGQGGNQPQHF
CDR3 DNA: TGTGCCAGTAGTGTGGGACAGGGGGGCAATCAGCCCCAGCATTTT
V gene: TRBV19
J gene: TRBJ1-5
clone size: few
D gene: TRBD1

CDR3 protein: CSAAGAGELFF
CDR3 DNA: TGCAGTGCCGCGGGAGCCGGGGAGCTGTTTTTT
V gene: TRBV20-1
J gene: TRBJ2-2
clone size: -
D gene: TRBD2

CDR3 protein: CASSDPTDSNQPQHF
CDR3 DNA: TGTGCCAGCAGTGACCCGACAGATAGCAATCAGCCCCAGCATTTT
V gene: TRBV2
J gene: TRBJ1-5
clone size: few
D gene: -

CDR3 protein: CASSVTGADYGYTF
CDR3 DNA: TGTGCCAGCAGCGTAACTGGGGCAGACTATGGCTACACCTTC
V gene: TRBV9
J gene: TRBJ1-2
clone size: many
D gene: -

CDR3 protein: CASSMGTENTEAFF
CDR3 DNA: TGTGCCAGTAGTATGGGGACCGAGAACACTGAAGCTTTCTTT
V gene: TRBV19
J gene: TRBJ1-1
clone size: -
D gene: -

CDR3 protein: CAISGEEDLPLHF
CDR3 DNA: TGTGCCATCAGTGGGGAGGAGGACCTGCCCCTCCACTTT
V gene: TRBV10-3
J gene: TRBJ1-6
clone size: -
D gene: -

CDR3 protein: CASSLAGTALQNYGYTF
CDR3 DNA: TGCGCCAGCAGCTTGGCCGGGACAGCACTACAGAACTATGGCTACACCTTC
V gene: TRBV5-1
J gene: TRBJ1-2
clone size: -
D gene: TRBD1

CDR3 protein: CAISYEWGQPQHF
CDR3 DNA: TGTGCCATCAGTTACGAGTGGGGTCAGCCCCAGCATTTT
V gene: TRBV6-5
J gene: TRBJ1-5
clone size: -
D gene: -

CDR3 protein: CASSFPGQGRYEQYF
CDR3 DNA: TGTGCCAGCAGCTTCCCGGGACAGGGACGCTACGAGCAGTACTTC
V gene: TRBV13
J gene: TRBJ2-7
clone size: few
D gene: TRBD1

CDR3 protein: CASSPTGWNEQYF
CDR3 DNA: TGTGCCAGCAGCCCGACAGGGTGGAACGAGCAGTACTTC
V gene: TRBV7-9
J gene: TRBJ2-7
clone size: few
D gene: TRBD1

CDR3 protein: CASRPGKLFF
CDR3 DNA: TGTGCCAGCAGGCCGGGAAAACTGTTTTTT
V gene: TRBV7-9
J gene: TRBJ1-4
clone size: -
D gene: -